This TCR beta chain was sequenced for a study of PD-1 blockade in classical Hodgkin lymphoma. On the study more broadly: Nivolumab 3 mg/kg was given intravenously every 2 weeks. Findings and caveats of the study: Patients with an early start, nivolumab under 1 year after ASCT, were excluded.

About this clone itself: Its target is unknown.

The repertoire was sequenced with immunoSEQ multiplex PCR; TCRdb's copy has only in-frame clones and lacks some. Of tens of thousands of clones detected, 60% to 70% appear once; the ten largest clones hold about 3.1%. The time point: cycle 4 day 1 (C4D1), after five to seven weeks of nivolumab. Relapse after autologous stem cell transplantation occurred in every patient, and brentuximab vedotin exposure varied. The sample was peripheral blood mononuclear cells (PBMCs), taken before the fourth cycle of nivolumab. This TCR came from a human donor with classical Hodgkin lymphoma.

The CDR3 region is CASRTGSRLSNQPQHF. CDR3 DNA sequence: TGTGCCAGCCGAACAGGGAGTAGGCTTAGCAATCAGCCCCAGCATTTT. The chain joins TRBV21-1 to TRBJ1-5; the DNA was not used to check the table's D call, TRBD1. TRBV21-1 is a known pseudogene. CDR3 length equals 16 residues.